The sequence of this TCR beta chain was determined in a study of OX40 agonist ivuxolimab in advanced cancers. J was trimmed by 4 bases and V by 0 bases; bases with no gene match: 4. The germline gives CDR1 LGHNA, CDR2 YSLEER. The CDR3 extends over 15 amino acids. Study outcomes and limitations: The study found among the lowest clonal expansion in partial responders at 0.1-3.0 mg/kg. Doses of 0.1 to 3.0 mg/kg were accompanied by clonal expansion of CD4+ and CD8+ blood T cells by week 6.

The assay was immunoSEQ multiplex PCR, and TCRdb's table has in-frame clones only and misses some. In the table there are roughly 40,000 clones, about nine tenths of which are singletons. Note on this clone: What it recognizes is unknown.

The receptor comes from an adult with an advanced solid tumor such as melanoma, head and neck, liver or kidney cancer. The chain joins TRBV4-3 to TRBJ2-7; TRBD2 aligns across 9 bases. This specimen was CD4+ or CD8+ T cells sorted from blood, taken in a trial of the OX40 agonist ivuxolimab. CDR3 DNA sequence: TGCGCCAGCAGCCAAGAGGGCGGGGGGGATTACGAGCAGTACTTC. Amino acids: CASSQEGGGDYEQYF.